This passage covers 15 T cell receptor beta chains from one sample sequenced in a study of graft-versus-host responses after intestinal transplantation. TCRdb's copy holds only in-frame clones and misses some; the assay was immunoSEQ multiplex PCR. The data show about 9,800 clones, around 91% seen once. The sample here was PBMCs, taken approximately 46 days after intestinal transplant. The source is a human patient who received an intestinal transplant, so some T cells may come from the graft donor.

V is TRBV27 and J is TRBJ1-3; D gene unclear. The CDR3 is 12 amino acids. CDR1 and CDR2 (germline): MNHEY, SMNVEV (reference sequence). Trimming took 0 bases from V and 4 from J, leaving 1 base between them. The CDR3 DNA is TGTGCCAGCAGTTTATCGGGAAACACCATATATTTT. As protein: CASSLSGNTIYF.

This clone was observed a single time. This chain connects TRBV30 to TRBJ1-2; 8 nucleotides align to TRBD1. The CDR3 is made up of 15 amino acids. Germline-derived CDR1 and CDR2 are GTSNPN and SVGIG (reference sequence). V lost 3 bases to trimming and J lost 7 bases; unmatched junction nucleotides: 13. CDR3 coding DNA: TGTGCCTGGAGCGATTACAGGGGGGGCAGCGGTGGCTACACCTTC. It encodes CAWSDYRGGSGGYTF.

The DNA for the CDR3 is TGCAGCGCTGATGGCCGGATAACTAGCTCCTACAATGAGCAGTTCTTC. Translating it yields CSADGRITSSYNEQFF. This rearrangement joins TRBV29-1 to TRBJ2-1; D might be TRBD2 (5 bases). Germline CDR1 and CDR2: SQVTM and ANQGSEA. The CDR3 consists of 16 residues. Deletions cut 7 bases from V and 0 bases from J, with 19 bases between.

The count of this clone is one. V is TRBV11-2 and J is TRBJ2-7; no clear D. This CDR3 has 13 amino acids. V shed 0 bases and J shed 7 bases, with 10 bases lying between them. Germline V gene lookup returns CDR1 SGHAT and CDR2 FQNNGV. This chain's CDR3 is CASSLDERGEQYF. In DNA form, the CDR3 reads TGTGCCAGCAGCTTAGACGAAAGAGGTGAGCAGTACTTC. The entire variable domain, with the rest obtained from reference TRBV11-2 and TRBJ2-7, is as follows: EAGVAQSPRYKIIEKRQSVAFWCNPISGHATLYWYQQILGQGPKLLIQFQNNGVVDDSQLPKDRFSAERLKGVDSTLKIQPAKLEDSAVYLCASSLDERGEQYFGPGTRLTVT.

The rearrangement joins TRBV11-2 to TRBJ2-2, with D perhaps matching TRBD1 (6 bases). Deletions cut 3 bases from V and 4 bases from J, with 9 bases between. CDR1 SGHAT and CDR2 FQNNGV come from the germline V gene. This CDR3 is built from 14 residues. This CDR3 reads CASSFPDSTGELFF. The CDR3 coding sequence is TGTGCCAGCAGCTTCCCGGACAGCACCGGGGAGCTGTTTTTT.

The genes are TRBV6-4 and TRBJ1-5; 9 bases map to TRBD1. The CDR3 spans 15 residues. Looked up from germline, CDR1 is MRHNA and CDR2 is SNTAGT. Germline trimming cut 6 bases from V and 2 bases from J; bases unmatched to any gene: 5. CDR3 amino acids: CASSHRDRGNQPQHF. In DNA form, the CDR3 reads TGTGCCAGCAGCCACCGGGACAGGGGCAATCAGCCCCAGCATTTT.

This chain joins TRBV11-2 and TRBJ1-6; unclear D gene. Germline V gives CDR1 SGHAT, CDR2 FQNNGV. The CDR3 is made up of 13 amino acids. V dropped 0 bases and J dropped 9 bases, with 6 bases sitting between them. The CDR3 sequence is CASSLDVGSPLHF. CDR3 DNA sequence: TGTGCCAGCAGCTTAGACGTAGGTTCACCCCTCCACTTT. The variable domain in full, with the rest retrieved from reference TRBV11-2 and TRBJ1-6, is EAGVAQSPRYKIIEKRQSVAFWCNPISGHATLYWYQQILGQGPKLLIQFQNNGVVDDSQLPKDRFSAERLKGVDSTLKIQPAKLEDSAVYLCASSLDVGSPLHFGNGTRLTVT.

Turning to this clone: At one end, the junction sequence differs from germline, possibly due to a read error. This CDR3 is CASSTGFTRELFF. The CDR3 DNA is TGTGCCAGTAGTACCGGTTTCACCCGGGAGCTGTTTTTT. The rearrangement joins TRBV19 to TRBJ2-2; no reliable D call. CDR1 LNHDA and CDR2 SQIVND come from the germline V gene (reference sequence). The CDR3 spans 13 residues. Variable domain in full (rest from reference TRBV19 and TRBJ2-2): DGGITQSPKYLFRKEGQNVTLSCEQNLNHDAMYWYRQDPGQGLRLIYYSQIVNDFQKGDIAEGYSVSREKKESFPLTVTSAQKNPTAFYLCASSTGFTRELFFGEGSRLTVL.

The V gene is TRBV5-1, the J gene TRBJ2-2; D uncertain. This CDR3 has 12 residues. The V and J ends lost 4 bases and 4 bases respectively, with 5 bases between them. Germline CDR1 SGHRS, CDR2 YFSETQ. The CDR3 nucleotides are TGCGCCAGCAGCACGGTCACCGGGGAGCTGTTTTTT. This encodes CASSTVTGELFF.

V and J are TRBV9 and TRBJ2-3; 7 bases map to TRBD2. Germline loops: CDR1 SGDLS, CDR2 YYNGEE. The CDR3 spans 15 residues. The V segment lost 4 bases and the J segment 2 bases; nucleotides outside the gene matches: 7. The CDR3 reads CASSLGAGDTDTQYF. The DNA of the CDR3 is TGTGCCAGCAGCCTCGGGGCGGGGGACACAGATACGCAGTATTTT.

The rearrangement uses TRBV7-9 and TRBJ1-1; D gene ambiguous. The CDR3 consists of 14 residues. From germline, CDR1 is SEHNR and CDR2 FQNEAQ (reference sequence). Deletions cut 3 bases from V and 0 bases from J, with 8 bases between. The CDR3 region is CASSFEGLNTEAFF. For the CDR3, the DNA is TGTGCCAGCAGCTTTGAGGGCTTGAACACTGAAGCTTTCTTT.

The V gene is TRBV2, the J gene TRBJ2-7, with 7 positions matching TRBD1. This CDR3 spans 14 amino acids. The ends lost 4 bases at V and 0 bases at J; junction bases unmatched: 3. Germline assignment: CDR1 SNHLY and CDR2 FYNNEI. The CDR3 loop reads CASSGQGSSYEQYF. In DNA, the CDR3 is TGTGCCAGCAGTGGACAGGGTAGCTCCTACGAGCAGTACTTC.

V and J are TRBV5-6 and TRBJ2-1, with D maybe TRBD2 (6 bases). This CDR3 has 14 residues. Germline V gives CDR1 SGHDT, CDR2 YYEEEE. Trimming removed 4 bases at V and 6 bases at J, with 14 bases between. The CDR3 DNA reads TGTGCCAGCAGCCCGGGGGACTCCCCCAATGAGCAGTTCTTC. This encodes CASSPGDSPNEQFF.

Written as DNA, the CDR3 is TGTGCCAGCAGCCAAGCGGGGGATAGCGTTTTCTCCTACGAGCAGTACTTC. It codes for CASSQAGDSVFSYEQYF. The rearrangement uses TRBV4-2 and TRBJ2-7; D might be TRBD2 (6 bases). CDR3 length: 17 residues. V dropped 1 base and J dropped 0 bases, with 16 bases sitting between them. CDR1 is LGHNA and CDR2 is YNFKEQ in the germline V gene.

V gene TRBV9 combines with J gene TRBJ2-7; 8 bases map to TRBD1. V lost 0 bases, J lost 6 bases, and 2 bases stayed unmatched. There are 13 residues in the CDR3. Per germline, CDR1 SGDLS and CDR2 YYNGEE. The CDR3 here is CASSVEQGGEQYF. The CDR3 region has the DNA TGTGCCAGCAGCGTAGAACAGGGGGGCGAGCAGTACTTC.